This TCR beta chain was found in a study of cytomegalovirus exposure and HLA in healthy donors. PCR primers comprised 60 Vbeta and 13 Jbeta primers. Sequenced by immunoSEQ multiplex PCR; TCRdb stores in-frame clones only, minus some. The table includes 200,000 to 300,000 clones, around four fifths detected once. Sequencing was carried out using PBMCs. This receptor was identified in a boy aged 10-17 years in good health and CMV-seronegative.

CDR3 nucleotides: TGCGCCAGCAGCCAAGATATGAGGGTTTATGGCTACACCTTC. It specifies CASSQDMRVYGYTF. The chain links TRBV4-1 to TRBJ1-2; D gene ambiguous. Per germline, CDR1 MGHRA and CDR2 YSYEKL. V gave up 0 bases and J gave up 5 bases, with 10 bases separating them. This CDR3 has 14 amino acids.